This TCR beta chain appears in the sequencing data of a study of response to subunit inactivated influenza vaccine. Study-level points and caveats: Each seasonal influenza vaccination, the authors suggested, recruits few new T cells.

TCRdb recomputed calls from the RT-PCR reads with MiXCR, one row per CDR3 protein. The sample consists of hundreds of thousands of distinct CDR3 sequences, about 7.6% of them appearing once. In this sample, this clonotype turned up many times. Its antigen is not identified. This TCR was recovered from a man aged 50 to 75 who received an inactivated influenza vaccine. The sample in question was PBMCs from blood, obtained roughly 24 months after vaccination.

CDR3 sequence: CASSLTSGGYNEQFF. The CDR3 DNA is TGTGCCAGCAGTCTGACTAGCGGGGGATACAATGAGCAGTTCTTC. The J gene is TRBJ2-1, the V gene TRBV12-3 or TRBV12-4; 12 nucleotides align to TRBD2. Trimming removed 5 bases from V and 4 bases from J; junction bases left unmatched: 3. This CDR3 spans 15 amino acids.